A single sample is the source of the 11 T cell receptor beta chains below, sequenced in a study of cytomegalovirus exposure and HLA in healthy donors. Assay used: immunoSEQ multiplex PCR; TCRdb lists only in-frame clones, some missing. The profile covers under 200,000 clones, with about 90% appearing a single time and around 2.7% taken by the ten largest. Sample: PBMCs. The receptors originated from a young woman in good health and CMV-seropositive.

CDR3 bases: TGTGCCAGCAGGACGACCTCGCAGGTCGGCTACACCTTC. Amino acid sequence: CASRTTSQVGYTF. The rearrangement uses TRBV2 and TRBJ1-2; no firm D call. From germline, CDR1 is SNHLY and CDR2 FYNNEI. The CDR3 has 13 amino acids. V lost 6 bases and J lost 8, with 16 bases in between.

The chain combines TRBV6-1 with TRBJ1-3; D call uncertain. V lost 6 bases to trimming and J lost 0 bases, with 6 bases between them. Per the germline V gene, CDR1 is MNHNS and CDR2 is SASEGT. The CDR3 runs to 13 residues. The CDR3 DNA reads TGTGCCAGCAGGGTTAGCTCTGGAAACACCATATATTTT. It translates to CASRVSSGNTIYF.

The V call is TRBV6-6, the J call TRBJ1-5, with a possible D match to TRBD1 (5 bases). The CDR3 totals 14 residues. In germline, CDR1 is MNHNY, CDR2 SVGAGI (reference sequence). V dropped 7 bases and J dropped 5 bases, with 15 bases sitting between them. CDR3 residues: CASTLGQGDQPQHF. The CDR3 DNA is TGTGCCAGCACCCTAGGGCAGGGCGATCAGCCCCAGCATTTT.

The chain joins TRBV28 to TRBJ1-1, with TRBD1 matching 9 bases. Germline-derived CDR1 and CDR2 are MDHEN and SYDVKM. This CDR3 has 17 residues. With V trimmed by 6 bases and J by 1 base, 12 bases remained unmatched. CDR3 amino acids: CASRGGDRANRNTEAFF. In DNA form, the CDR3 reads TGTGCCAGCAGGGGTGGGGACAGGGCGAACCGGAACACTGAAGCTTTCTTT.

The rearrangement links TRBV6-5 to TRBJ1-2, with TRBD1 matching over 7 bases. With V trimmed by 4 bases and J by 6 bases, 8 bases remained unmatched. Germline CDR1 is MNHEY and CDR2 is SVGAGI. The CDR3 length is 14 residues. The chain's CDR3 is CASSSGGGSDGYTF. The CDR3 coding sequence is TGTGCCAGCAGTTCAGGGGGTGGTTCGGATGGCTACACCTTC.

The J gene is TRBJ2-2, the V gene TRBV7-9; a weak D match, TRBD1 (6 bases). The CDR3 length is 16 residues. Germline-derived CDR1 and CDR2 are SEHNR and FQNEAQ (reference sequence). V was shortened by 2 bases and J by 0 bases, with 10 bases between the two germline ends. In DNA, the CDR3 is TGTGCCAGCAGCTTACAGACAGGAACGAACACCGGGGAGCTGTTTTTT. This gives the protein CASSLQTGTNTGELFF.

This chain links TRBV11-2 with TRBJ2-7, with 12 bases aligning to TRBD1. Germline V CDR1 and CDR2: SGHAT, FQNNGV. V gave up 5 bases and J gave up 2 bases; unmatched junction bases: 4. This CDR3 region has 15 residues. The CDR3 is CASSEGTGGPYEQYF. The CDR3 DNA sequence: TGTGCCAGCAGCGAAGGGACAGGGGGCCCCTACGAGCAGTACTTC.

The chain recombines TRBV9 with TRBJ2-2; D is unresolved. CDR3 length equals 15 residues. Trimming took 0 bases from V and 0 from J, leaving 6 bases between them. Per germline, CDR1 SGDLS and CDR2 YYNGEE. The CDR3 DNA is TGTGCCAGCAGCGTAGACGCGCCGAACACCGGGGAGCTGTTTTTT. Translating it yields CASSVDAPNTGELFF.

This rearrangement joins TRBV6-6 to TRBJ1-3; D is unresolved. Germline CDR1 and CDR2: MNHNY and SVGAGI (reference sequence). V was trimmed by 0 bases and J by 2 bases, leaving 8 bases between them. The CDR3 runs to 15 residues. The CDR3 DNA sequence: TGTGCCAGCAGTTACTCGATCGGGACTGGAAACACCATATATTTT. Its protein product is CASSYSIGTGNTIYF.

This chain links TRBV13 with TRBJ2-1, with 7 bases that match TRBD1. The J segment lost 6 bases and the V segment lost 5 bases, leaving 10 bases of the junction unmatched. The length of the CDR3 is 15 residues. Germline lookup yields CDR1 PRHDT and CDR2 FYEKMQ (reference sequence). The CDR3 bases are TGTGCCAGCAGCCTTGACAGGGTGAACCCCAATGAGCAGTTCTTC. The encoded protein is CASSLDRVNPNEQFF. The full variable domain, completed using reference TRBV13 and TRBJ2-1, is AAGVIQSPRHLIKEKRETATLKCYPIPRHDTVYWYQQGPGQDPQFLISFYEKMQSDKGSIPDRFSAQQFSDYHSELNMSSLELGDSALYFCASSLDRVNPNEQFFGPGTRLTVL.

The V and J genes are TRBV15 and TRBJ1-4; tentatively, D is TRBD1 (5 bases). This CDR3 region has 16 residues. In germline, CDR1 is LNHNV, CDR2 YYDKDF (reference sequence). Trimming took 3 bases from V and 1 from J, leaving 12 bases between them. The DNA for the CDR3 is TGTGCCACCAGCAGCCGCGGGGGGGGAACTAATGAAAAACTGTTTTTT. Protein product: CATSSRGGGTNEKLFF.